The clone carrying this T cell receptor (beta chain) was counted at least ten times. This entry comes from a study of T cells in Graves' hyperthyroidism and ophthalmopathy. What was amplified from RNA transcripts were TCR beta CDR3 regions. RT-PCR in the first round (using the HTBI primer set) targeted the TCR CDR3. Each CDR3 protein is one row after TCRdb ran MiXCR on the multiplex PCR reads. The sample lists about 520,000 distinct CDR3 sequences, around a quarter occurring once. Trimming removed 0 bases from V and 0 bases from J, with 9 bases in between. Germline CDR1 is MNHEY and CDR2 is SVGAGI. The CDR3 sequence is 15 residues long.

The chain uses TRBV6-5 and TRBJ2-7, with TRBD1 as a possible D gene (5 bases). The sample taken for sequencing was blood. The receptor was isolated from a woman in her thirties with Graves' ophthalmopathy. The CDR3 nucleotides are TGTGCCAGCAGTTACTCGGCAGGGCCCTCCTACGAGCAGTACTTC. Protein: CASSYSAGPSYEQYF.